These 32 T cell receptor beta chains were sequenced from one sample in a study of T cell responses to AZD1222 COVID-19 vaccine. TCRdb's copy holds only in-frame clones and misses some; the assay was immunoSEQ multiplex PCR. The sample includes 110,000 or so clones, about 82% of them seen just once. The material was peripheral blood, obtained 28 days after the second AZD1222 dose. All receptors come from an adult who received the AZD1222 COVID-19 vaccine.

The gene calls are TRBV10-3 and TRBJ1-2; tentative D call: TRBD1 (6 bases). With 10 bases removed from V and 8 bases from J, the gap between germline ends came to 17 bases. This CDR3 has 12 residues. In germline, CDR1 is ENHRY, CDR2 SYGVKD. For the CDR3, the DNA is TGTGCCACGTCACAGGGTTTGGTGGGCTACACCTTC. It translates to CATSQGLVGYTF.

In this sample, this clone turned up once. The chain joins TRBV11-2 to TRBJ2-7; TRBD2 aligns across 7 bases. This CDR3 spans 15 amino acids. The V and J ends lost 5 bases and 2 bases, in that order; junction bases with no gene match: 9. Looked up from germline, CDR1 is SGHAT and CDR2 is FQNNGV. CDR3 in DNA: TGTGCCAGCAGCCTCAGTCGAGCGGGGACCTACGAGCAGTACTTC. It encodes CASSLSRAGTYEQYF.

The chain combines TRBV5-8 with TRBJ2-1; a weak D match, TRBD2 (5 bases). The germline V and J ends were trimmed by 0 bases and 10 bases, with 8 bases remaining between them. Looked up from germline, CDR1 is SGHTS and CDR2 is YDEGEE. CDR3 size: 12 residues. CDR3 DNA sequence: TGTGCCAGCAGCTTGGCTAGGAGGGAGCAGTTCTTC. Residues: CASSLARREQFF.

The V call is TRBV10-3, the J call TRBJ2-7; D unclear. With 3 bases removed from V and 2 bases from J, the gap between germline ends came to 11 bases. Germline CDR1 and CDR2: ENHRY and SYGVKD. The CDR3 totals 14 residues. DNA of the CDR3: TGTGCCATCAGTGACTCCGGGCCACCCTACGAGCAGTACTTC. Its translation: CAISDSGPPYEQYF.

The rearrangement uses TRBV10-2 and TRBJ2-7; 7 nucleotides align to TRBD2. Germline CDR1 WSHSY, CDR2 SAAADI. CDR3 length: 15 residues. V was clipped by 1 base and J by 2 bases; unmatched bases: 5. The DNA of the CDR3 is TGCGCCAGCAGTGAGTTCCAGCGGGGTACCTACGAGCAGTACTTC. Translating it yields CASSEFQRGTYEQYF.

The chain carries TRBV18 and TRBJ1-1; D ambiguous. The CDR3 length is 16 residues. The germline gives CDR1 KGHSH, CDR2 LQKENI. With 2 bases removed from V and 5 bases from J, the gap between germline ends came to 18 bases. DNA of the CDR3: TGTGCCAGCTCACCAGGGGAGGTTATGTCCCAAACTGAAGCTTTCTTT. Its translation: CASSPGEVMSQTEAFF.

Here the CDR3 DNA reads TGTGCCAGAAGCCAGGACAGGGTAGAGGAAAAACTGTTTTTT. It translates to CARSQDRVEEKLFF. The chain joins TRBV5-3 to TRBJ1-4; 8 nucleotides align to TRBD1. TRBV5-3 carries the ORF label, with uncertain function. The CDR3 length is 14 residues. V trimming: 4 bases; J trimming: 8 bases; junction bases outside the gene matches: 7.

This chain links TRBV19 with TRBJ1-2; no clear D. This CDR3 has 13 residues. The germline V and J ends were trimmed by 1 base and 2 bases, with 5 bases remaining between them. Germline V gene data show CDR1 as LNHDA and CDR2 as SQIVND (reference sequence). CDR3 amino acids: CASSIAGNYGYTF. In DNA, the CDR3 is TGTGCCAGTAGTATAGCCGGGAACTATGGCTACACCTTC.

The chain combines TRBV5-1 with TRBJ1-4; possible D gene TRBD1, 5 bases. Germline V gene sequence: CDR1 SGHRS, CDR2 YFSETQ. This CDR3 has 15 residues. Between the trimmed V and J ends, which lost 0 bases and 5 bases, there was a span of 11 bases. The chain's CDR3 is CASSLGRGWNEKLFF. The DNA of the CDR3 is TGCGCCAGCAGCTTGGGCCGGGGGTGGAATGAAAAACTGTTTTTT. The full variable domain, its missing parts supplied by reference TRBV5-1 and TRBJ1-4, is KAGVTQTPRYLIKTRGQQVTLSCSPISGHRSVSWYQQTPGQGLQFLFEYFSETQRNKGNFPGRFSGRQFSNSRSEMNVSTLELGDSALYLCASSLGRGWNEKLFFGSGTQLSVL.

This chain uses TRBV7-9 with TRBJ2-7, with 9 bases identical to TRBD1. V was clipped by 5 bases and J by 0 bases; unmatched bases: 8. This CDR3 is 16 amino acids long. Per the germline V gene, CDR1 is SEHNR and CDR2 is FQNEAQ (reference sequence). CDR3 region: CASSTPGQGNSYEQYF. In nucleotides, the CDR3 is TGTGCCAGCAGCACCCCGGGACAGGGAAACTCCTACGAGCAGTACTTC.

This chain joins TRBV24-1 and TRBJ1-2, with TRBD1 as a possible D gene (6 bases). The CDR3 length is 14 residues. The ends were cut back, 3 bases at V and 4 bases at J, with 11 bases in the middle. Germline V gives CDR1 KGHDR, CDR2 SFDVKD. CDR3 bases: TGTGCCACCAGTGATCTGGACAGACTCTATGGCTACACCTTC. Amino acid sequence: CATSDLDRLYGYTF.

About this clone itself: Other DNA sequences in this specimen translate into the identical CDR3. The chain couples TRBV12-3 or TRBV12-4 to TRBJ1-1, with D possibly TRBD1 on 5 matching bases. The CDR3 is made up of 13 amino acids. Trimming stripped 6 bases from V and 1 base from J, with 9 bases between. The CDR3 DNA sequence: TGTGCCAGCAGCCTACAGGAGAACACTGAAGCTTTCTTT. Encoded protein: CASSLQENTEAFF.

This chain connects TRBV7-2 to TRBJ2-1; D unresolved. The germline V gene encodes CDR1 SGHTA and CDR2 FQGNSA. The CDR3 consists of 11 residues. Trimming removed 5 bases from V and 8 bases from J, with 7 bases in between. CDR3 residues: CASSLFDEQFF. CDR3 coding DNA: TGTGCCAGCAGCCTATTCGATGAGCAGTTCTTC.

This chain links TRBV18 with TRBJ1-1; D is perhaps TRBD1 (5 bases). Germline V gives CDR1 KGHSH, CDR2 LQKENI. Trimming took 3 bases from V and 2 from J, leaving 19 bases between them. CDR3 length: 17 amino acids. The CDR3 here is CASSPMEDTKSNTEAFF. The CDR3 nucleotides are TGTGCCAGCTCACCGATGGAGGACACCAAATCAAACACTGAAGCTTTCTTT.

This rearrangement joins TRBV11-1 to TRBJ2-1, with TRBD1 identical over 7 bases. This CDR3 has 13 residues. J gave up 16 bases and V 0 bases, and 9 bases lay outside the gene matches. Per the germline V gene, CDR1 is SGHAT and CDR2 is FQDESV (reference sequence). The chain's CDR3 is CASSLAQGQLPFF. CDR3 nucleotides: TGTGCCAGCAGCTTAGCCCAGGGACAGTTGCCCTTCTTC.

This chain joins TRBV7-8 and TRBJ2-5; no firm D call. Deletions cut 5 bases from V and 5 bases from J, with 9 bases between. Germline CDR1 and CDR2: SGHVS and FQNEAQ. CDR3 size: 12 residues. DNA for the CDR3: TGTGCCAGCAGCCCGCCTCGGGAGACCCAGTACTTC. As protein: CASSPPRETQYF.

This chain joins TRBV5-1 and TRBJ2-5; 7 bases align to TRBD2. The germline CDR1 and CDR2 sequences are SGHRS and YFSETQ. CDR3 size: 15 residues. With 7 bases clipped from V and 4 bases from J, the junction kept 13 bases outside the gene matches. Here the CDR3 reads CASGLGTAGIETQYF. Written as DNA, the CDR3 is TGCGCCAGCGGTCTCGGTACAGCGGGAATAGAGACCCAGTACTTC. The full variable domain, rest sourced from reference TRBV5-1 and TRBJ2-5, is KAGVTQTPRYLIKTRGQQVTLSCSPISGHRSVSWYQQTPGQGLQFLFEYFSETQRNKGNFPGRFSGRQFSNSRSEMNVSTLELGDSALYLCASGLGTAGIETQYFGPGTRLLVL.

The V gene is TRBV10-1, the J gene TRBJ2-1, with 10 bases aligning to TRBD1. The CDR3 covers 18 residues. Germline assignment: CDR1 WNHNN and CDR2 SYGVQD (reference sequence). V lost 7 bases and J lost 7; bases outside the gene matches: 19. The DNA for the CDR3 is TGCGCCAGCACCGGACCTGATTATCGGGACAGGGGTACGAATGAGCAGTTCTTC. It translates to CASTGPDYRDRGTNEQFF.

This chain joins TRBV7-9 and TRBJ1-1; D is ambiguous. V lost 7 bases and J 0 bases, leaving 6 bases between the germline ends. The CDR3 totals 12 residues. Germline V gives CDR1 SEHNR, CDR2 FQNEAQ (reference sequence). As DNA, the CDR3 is TGTGCCAGCAACCAGATGAACACTGAAGCTTTCTTT. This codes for CASNQMNTEAFF.

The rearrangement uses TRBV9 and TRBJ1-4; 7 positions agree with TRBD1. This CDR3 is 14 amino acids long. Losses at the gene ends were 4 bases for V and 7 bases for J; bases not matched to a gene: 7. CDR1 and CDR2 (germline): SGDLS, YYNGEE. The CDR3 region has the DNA TGTGCCAGCAGCCCGGGGGCAGGGGGTGAAAAACTGTTTTTT. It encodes CASSPGAGGEKLFF. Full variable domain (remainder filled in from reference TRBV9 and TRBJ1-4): DSGVTQTPKHLITATGQRVTLRCSPRSGDLSVYWYQQSLDQGLQFLIQYYNGEERAKGNILERFSAQQFPDLHSELNLSSLELGDSALYFCASSPGAGGEKLFFGSGTQLSVL.

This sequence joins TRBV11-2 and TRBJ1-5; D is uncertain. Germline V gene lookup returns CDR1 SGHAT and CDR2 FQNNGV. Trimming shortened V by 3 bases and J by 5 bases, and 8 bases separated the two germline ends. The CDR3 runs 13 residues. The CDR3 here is CASSLDLYQPQHF. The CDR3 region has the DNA TGTGCCAGCAGCTTGGACCTTTATCAGCCCCAGCATTTT.

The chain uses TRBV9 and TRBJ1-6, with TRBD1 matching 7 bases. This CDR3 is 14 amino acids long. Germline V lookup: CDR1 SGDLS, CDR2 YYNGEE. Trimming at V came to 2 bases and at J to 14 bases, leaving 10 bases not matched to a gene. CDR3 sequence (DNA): TGTGCCAGCAGCGTCGACAGGGCCCCTAGGACCCTCCACTTT. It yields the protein CASSVDRAPRTLHF.

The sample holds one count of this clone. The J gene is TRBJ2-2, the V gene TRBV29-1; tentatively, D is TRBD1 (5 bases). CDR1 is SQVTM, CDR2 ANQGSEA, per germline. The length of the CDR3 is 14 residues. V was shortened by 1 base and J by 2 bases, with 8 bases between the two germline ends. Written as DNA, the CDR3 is TGCAGCGTTGAAGTCAGGGCAAACACCGGGGAGCTGTTTTTT. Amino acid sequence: CSVEVRANTGELFF.

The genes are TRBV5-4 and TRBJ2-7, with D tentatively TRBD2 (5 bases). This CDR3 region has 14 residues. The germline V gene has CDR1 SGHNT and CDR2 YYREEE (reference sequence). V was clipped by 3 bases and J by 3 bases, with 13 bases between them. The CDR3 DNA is TGTGCCAGCAGCTACTCTTATCGGGGCTACGAGCAGTACTTC. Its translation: CASSYSYRGYEQYF.

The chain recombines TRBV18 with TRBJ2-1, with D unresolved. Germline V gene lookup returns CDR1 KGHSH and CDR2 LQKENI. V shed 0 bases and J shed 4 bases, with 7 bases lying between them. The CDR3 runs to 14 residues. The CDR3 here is CASSPPVRYNEQFF. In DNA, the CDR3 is TGTGCCAGCTCACCACCGGTGAGGTACAATGAGCAGTTCTTC.

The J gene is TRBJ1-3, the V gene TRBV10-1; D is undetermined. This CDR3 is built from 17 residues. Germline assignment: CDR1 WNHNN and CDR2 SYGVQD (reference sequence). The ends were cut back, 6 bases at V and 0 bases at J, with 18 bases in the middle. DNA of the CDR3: TGCGCCAGCAGAAGGTGTACCTGCCCTAACTCTGGAAACACCATATATTTT. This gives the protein CASRRCTCPNSGNTIYF.

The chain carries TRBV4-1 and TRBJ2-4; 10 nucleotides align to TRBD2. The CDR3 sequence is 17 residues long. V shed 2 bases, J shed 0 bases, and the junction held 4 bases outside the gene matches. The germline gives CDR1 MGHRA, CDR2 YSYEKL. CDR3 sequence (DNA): TGCGCCAGCAGCCAACCAACTAGCGGGGTAGCCAAAAACATTCAGTACTTC. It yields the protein CASSQPTSGVAKNIQYF.

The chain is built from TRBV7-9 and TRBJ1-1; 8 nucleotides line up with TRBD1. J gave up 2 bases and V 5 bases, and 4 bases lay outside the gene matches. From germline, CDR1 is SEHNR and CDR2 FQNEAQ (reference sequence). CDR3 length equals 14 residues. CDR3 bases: TGTGCCAGCAGCCCGCAGGGGGCTAACACTGAAGCTTTCTTT. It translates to CASSPQGANTEAFF.

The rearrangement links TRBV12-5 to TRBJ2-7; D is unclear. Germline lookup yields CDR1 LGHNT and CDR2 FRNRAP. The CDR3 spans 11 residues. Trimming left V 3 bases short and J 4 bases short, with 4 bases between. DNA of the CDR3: TGTGCTAGTGGTTTTTTTTACGAGCAGTACTTC. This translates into CASGFFYEQYF.

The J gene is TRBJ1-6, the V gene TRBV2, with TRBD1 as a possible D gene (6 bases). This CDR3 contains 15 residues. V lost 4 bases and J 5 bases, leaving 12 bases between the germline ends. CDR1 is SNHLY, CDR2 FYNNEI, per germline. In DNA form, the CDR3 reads TGTGCCAGCAGTGGGGGACAAAGTAATAATTCACCCCTCCACTTT. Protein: CASSGGQSNNSPLHF.

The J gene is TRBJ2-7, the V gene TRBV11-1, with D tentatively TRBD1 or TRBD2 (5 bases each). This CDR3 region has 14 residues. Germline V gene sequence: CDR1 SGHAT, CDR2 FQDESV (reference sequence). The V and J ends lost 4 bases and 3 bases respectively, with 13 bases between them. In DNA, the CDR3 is TGTGCCAGCAGCTCGGGACCGGCGAACTACGAGCAGTACTTC. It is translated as CASSSGPANYEQYF.

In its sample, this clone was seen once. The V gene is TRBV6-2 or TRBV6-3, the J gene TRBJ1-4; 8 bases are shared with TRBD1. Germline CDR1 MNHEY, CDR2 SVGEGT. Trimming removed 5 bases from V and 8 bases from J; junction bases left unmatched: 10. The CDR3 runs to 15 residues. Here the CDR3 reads CASSPGQGGDEKLFF. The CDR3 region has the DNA TGTGCCAGCAGTCCCGGACAGGGCGGGGACGAAAAACTGTTTTTT.